The 10 T cell receptor beta chains listed next were all sequenced from one sample in a study of T cell responses to AZD1222 COVID-19 vaccine. Libraries were prepared by immunoSEQ multiplex PCR; TCRdb keeps only in-frame clonotypes and omits some of them. The sample has around 110,000 clones, more than 65% seen once. The material was peripheral blood, obtained on day 0 of AZD1222 vaccination. These receptors originate from an adult in good health.

This sequence joins TRBV5-1 and TRBJ1-2; no definite D call. Germline CDR1 reads SGHRS; CDR2 reads YFSETQ. The V end lost 0 bases, the J end lost 7 bases, and 13 bases lay between the germline ends. The CDR3 runs 14 residues. The CDR3 region has the DNA TGCGCCAGCAGCTTGGCCGGGGAGGGTAGTGGCTACACCTTC. It specifies CASSLAGEGSGYTF. Full variable domain (missing parts from reference TRBV5-1 and TRBJ1-2): KAGVTQTPRYLIKTRGQQVTLSCSPISGHRSVSWYQQTPGQGLQFLFEYFSETQRNKGNFPGRFSGRQFSNSRSEMNVSTLELGDSALYLCASSLAGEGSGYTFGSGTRLTVV.

This clone was seen only once. The chain links TRBV18 to TRBJ1-1, with D hard to call. Germline V lookup: CDR1 KGHSH, CDR2 LQKENI. The V and J ends lost 2 bases and 3 bases respectively, with 13 bases between them. The CDR3 totals 15 residues. The CDR3 region is CASSPGQFLDTEAFF. The CDR3 region has the DNA TGTGCCAGCTCACCAGGGCAGTTCCTAGACACTGAAGCTTTCTTT.

The rearrangement joins TRBV12-3 or TRBV12-4 to TRBJ2-2; 7 nucleotides line up with TRBD1. The ends lost 7 bases at V and 6 bases at J; junction bases unmatched: 5. This CDR3 has 13 amino acids. CDR3 protein: CASTLGTAGELFF. The CDR3 region has the DNA TGTGCCAGCACCCTAGGGACAGCCGGGGAGCTGTTTTTT.

This clone was counted many times. The V gene is TRBV7-3, the J gene TRBJ2-2; 8 nucleotides agree with TRBD1. Germline CDR1 and CDR2: SGHTA and FQGTGA. The CDR3 has 16 amino acids. With 1 base clipped from V and 4 bases from J, the junction kept 5 bases outside the gene matches. The chain's CDR3 is CASSLSTGGLTGELFF. As DNA, the CDR3 is TGTGCCAGCAGCTTAAGCACAGGGGGTCTCACCGGGGAGCTGTTTTTT.

The J gene is TRBJ1-1, the V gene TRBV6-1; D is perhaps TRBD1 (5 bases). Germline values: CDR1 MNHNS, CDR2 SASEGT. The CDR3 spans 15 residues. Trimming cost V 1 base and J 4 bases, with 13 bases left between them. In DNA, the CDR3 is TGTGCCAGCAGTGAAGGGGTCGGGGGTAGCACTGAAGCTTTCTTT. This sequence encodes CASSEGVGGSTEAFF.

The rearrangement uses TRBV18 and TRBJ2-3; 12 bases map to TRBD2. Unmatched junction bases numbered 1, after V lost 3 bases and J lost 3 bases. From germline, CDR1 is KGHSH and CDR2 LQKENI. The CDR3 loop spans 15 amino acids. This CDR3 reads CASSPTSGGTDTQYF. The CDR3 bases are TGTGCCAGCTCACCGACTAGCGGGGGAACAGATACGCAGTATTTT.

The chain is built from TRBV6-5 and TRBJ2-4; the D is unclear. The CDR3 covers 16 residues. Germline V lookup: CDR1 MNHEY, CDR2 SVGAGI. Between the trimmed V and J ends, which lost 0 bases and 0 bases, there was a span of 9 bases. The chain's CDR3 is CASSYSLGLAKNIQYF. DNA of the CDR3: TGTGCCAGCAGTTACTCGCTCGGGCTAGCCAAAAACATTCAGTACTTC.

The V call is TRBV28, the J call TRBJ1-5, with D unresolved. There are 13 residues in the CDR3. The V and J ends lost 2 bases and 6 bases respectively, with 8 bases between them. In germline, CDR1 is MDHEN, CDR2 SYDVKM. The CDR3 DNA reads TGTGCCAGCAGTTTAGCCGATTTTCAGCCCCAGCATTTT. Translating it yields CASSLADFQPQHF.

V and J are TRBV28 and TRBJ2-3; D not resolved. Trimming left V 6 bases short and J 3 bases short, with 10 bases between. Germline CDR1 is MDHEN and CDR2 is SYDVKM. The CDR3 is 13 amino acids. The CDR3 loop reads CASRSRPTDTQYF. CDR3 sequence (DNA): TGTGCCAGCAGATCGCGGCCAACAGATACGCAGTATTTT.

The chain joins TRBV7-2 to TRBJ1-5; possibly TRBD1 for D (5 bases). CDR3 length equals 15 residues. V dropped 2 bases and J dropped 2 bases, with 10 bases sitting between them. CDR1 and CDR2 (germline): SGHTA, FQGNSA. CDR3 amino acids: CASSLTGRGNQPQHF. CDR3 DNA sequence: TGTGCCAGCAGCTTAACGGGGCGAGGCAATCAGCCCCAGCATTTT.